The clone carrying this T cell receptor beta chain was picked up one time. What it recognizes is unknown. Researchers divided each subset's genomic DNA evenly across several immunoSEQ plates. Clones were read by immunoSEQ multiplex PCR, and TCRdb kept only the in-frame ones, dropping some. The repertoire has about 980,000 clones, about 80% of them found once; the top ten carry around 1.4%. V lost 2 bases, J lost 3 bases, and 4 bases stayed unmatched. The CDR3 consists of 15 residues. The V gene's germline CDR1 is MNHNY and CDR2 SVGAGI (reference sequence). The record originates from a study of shared clonotypes between healthy human individuals. CD4+ cells underwent separation, giving CD45RA+ naive and CD45RA-negative memory subsets. Overall study results and limits: Relative to memory subsets, naive subsets generally showed larger estimated richness.

The gene calls are TRBV6-6 and TRBJ2-7; 10 bases fit TRBD2. The sequenced material came from memory CD4+ T cells sorted from blood. Subset meaning: CD45RA-negative fraction. The source is a man younger than 35 in good health. In DNA form, the CDR3 reads TGTGCCAGCAGTTACCCTAGCGGGAGAAACTACGAGCAGTACTTC. Encoded protein: CASSYPSGRNYEQYF.